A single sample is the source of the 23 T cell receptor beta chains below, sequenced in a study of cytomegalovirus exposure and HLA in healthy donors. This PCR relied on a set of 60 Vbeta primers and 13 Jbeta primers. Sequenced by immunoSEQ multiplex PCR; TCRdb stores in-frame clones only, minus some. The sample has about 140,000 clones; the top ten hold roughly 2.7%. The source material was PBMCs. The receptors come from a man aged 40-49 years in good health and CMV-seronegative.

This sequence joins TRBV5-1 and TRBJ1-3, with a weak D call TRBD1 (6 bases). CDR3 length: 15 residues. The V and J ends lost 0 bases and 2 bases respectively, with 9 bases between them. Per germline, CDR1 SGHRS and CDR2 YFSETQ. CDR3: CASSLGQATGNTIYF. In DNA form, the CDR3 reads TGCGCCAGCAGCTTGGGACAGGCGACTGGAAACACCATATATTTT.

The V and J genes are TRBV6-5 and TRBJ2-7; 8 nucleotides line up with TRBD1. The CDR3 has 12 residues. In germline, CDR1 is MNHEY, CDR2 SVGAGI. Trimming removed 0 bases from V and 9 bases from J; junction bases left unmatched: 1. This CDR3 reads CASSYSGQGQYF. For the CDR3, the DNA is TGTGCCAGCAGTTACTCAGGACAGGGGCAGTACTTC.

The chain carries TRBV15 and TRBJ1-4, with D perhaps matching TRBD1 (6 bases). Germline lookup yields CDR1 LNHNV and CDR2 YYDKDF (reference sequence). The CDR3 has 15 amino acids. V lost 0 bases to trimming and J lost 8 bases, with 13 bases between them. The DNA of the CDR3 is TGTGCCACCAGCAGAGATGAGGGGGAGGGGGAAAAACTGTTTTTT. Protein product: CATSRDEGEGEKLFF.

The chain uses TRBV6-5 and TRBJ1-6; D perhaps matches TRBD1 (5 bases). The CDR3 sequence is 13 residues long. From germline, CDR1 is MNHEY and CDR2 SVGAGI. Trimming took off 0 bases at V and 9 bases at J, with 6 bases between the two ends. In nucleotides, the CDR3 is TGTGCCAGCAGTTACTCTAGGGGTTCACCCCTCCACTTT. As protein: CASSYSRGSPLHF.

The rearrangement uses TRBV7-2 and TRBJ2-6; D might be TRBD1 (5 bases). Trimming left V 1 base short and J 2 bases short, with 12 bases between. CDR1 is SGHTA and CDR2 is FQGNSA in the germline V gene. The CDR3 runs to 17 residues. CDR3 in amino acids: CASSLEARVAGANVLTF. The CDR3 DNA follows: TGTGCCAGCAGCTTAGAGGCCAGGGTGGCTGGGGCCAACGTCCTGACTTTC.

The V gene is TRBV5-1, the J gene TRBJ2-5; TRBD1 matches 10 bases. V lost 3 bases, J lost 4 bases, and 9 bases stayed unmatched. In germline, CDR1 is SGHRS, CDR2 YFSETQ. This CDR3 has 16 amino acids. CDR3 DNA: TGCGCCAGCAGCTGGAGGGTCGGGGACAGGGGAGAGACCCAGTACTTC. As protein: CASSWRVGDRGETQYF.

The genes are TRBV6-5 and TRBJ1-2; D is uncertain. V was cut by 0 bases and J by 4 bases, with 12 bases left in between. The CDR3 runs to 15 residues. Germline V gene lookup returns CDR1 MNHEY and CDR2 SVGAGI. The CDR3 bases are TGTGCCAGCAGTTACTCGGGCCTTGTTGGCTATGGCTACACCTTC. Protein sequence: CASSYSGLVGYGYTF.

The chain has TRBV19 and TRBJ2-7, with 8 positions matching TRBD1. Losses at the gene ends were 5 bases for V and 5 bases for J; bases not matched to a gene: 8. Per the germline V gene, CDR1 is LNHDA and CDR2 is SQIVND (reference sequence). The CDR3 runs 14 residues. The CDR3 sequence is CASSSRGRGDEQYF. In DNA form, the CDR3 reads TGTGCCAGTAGTTCCAGGGGGCGGGGCGACGAGCAGTACTTC. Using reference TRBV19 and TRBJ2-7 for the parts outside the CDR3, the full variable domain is DGGITQSPKYLFRKEGQNVTLSCEQNLNHDAMYWYRQDPGQGLRLIYYSQIVNDFQKGDIAEGYSVSREKKESFPLTVTSAQKNPTAFYLCASSSRGRGDEQYFGPGTRLTVT.

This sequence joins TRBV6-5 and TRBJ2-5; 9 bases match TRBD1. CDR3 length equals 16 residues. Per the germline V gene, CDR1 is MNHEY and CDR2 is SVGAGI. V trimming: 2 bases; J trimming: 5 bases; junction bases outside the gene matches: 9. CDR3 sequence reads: CASSYATTGGWETQYF. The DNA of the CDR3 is TGTGCCAGCAGTTACGCAACAACAGGGGGCTGGGAGACCCAGTACTTC.

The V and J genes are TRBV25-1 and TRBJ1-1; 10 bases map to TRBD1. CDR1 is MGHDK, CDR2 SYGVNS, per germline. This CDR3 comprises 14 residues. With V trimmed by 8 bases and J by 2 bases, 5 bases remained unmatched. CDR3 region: CASVKTGGNTEAFF. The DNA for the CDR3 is TGTGCCAGCGTTAAGACAGGGGGCAACACTGAAGCTTTCTTT.

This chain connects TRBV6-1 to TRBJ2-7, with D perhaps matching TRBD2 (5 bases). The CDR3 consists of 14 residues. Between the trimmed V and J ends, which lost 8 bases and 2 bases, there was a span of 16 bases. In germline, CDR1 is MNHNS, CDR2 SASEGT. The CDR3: CASLLGRGAYEQYF. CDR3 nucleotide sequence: TGTGCCAGCCTTCTAGGCCGGGGAGCCTACGAGCAGTACTTC.

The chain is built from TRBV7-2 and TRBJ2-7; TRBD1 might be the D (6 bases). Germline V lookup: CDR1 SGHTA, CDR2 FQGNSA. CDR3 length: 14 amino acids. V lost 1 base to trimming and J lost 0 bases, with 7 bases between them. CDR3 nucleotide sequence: TGTGCCAGCAGCTTAGACAGGGCCTCCTACGAGCAGTACTTC. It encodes CASSLDRASYEQYF.

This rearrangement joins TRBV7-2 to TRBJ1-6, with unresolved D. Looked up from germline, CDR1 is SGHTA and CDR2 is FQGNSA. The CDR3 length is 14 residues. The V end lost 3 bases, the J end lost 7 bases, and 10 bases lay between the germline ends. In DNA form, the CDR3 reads TGTGCCAGCAGCTTCACAGTTAACAATTCACCCCTCCACTTT. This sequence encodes CASSFTVNNSPLHF.

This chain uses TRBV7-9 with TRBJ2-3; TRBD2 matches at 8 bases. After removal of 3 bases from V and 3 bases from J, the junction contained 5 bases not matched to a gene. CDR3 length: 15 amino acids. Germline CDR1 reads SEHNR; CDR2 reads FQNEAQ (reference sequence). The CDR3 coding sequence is TGTGCCAGCAGCTTTGGCGGGGGGCAGACAGATACGCAGTATTTT. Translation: CASSFGGGQTDTQYF.

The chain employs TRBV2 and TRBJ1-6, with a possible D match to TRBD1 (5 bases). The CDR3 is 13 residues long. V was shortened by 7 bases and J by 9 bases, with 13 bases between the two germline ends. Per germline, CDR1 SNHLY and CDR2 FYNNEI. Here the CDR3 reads CASNRGGASPLHF. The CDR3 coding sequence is TGTGCCAGCAATCGGGGGGGAGCTTCACCCCTCCACTTT.

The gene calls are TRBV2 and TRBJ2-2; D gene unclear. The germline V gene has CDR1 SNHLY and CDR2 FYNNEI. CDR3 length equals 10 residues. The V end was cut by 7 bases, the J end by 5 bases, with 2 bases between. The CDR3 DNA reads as TGTGCCAGCACGACCGGGGAGCTGTTTTTT. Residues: CASTTGELFF.

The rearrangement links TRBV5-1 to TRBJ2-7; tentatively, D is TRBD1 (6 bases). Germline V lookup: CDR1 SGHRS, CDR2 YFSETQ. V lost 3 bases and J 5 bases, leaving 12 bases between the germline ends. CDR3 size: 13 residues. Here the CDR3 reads CASSWARGDEQYF. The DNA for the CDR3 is TGCGCCAGCAGCTGGGCCAGGGGCGACGAGCAGTACTTC.

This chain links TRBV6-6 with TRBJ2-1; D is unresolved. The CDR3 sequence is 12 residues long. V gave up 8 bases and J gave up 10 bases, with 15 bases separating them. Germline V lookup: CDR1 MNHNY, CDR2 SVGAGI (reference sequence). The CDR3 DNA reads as TGTGCCAGCTCGACTTCCGAGCTCGAGCAGTTCTTC. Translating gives CASSTSELEQFF.

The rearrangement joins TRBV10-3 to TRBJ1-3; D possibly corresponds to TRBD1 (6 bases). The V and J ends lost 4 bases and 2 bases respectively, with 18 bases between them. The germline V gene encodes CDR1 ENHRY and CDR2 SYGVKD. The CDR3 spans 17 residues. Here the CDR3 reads CAISAQIPTGTGNTIYF. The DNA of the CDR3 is TGTGCCATCAGTGCCCAGATTCCCACAGGGACTGGAAACACCATATATTTT.

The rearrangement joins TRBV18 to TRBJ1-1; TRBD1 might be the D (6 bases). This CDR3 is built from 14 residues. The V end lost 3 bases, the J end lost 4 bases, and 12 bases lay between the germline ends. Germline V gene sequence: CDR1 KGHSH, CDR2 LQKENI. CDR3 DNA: TGTGCCAGCTCACCCTCAGGGACATCCACTGAAGCTTTCTTT. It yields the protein CASSPSGTSTEAFF.

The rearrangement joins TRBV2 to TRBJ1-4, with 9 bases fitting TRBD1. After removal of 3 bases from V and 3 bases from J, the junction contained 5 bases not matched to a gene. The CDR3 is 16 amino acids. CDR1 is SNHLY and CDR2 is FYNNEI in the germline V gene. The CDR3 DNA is TGTGCCAGCAGTGAGAACAGGGGGCTTGCTAATGAAAAACTGTTTTTT. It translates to CASSENRGLANEKLFF.

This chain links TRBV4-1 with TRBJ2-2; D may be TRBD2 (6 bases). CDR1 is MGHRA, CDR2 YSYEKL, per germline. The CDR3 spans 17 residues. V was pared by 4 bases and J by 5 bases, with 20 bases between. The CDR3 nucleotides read TGCGCCAGCAGCCCGCGCTTCTTGGGACTTAGAACCGGGGAGCTGTTTTTT. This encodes CASSPRFLGLRTGELFF.

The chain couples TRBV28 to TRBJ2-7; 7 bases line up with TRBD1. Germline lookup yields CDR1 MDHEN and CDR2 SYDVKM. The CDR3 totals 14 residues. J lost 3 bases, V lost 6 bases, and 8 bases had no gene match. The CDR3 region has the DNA TGTGCCAGCAGCAAAACAGGGGCCAGCTACGAGCAGTACTTC. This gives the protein CASSKTGASYEQYF.